One and the same sample provided the 29 T cell receptor beta chains below, sequenced in a study of cytotoxic CD8 clonotypes in ibrutinib-treated CLL. Libraries were prepared by immunoSEQ multiplex PCR; TCRdb keeps only in-frame clonotypes and omits some of them. The sample includes fewer than 100,000 clones, around 84% of them seen just once. The sample was PBMCs, taken before ibrutinib treatment. All receptors come from a human donor with chronic lymphocytic leukemia.

The chain has TRBV11-3 and TRBJ2-7; D is possibly TRBD2 (6 bases). V shed 5 bases and J shed 1 base, with 15 bases lying between them. The germline CDR1 and CDR2 sequences are SGHNT and YENEEA. This CDR3 contains 15 residues. The chain's CDR3 is CASSALSGVSYEQYF. The CDR3 coding sequence is TGTGCCAGCAGCGCATTATCGGGGGTTTCCTACGAGCAGTACTTC.

The V call is TRBV7-3, the J call TRBJ1-1; D unresolved. In germline, CDR1 is SGHTA, CDR2 FQGTGA. Trimming removed 5 bases at V and 5 bases at J, with 21 bases between. CDR3 length: 16 residues. The CDR3 region is CASSLGQIFTGTEAFF. CDR3 coding DNA: TGTGCCAGCAGCCTGGGCCAGATCTTTACGGGTACTGAAGCTTTCTTT.

This chain uses TRBV11-3 with TRBJ2-1; 7 bases are a match to TRBD2. Germline V gene lookup returns CDR1 SGHNT and CDR2 YENEEA. With V trimmed by 8 bases and J by 0 bases, 4 bases remained unmatched. This CDR3 contains 14 residues. CDR3 DNA sequence: TGTGCCAGCTCGCGGGAGAGCTCCTACAATGAGCAGTTCTTC. Protein product: CASSRESSYNEQFF.

V and J are TRBV4-1 and TRBJ2-1; 8 bases align to TRBD2. V lost 4 bases, J lost 6 bases, and 5 bases stayed unmatched. In germline, CDR1 is MGHRA, CDR2 YSYEKL. CDR3 length: 14 amino acids. The CDR3 here is CASSRREVGNEQFF. CDR3 in DNA: TGCGCCAGCAGCCGGCGGGAGGTGGGCAATGAGCAGTTCTTC.

The chain employs TRBV12-5 and TRBJ1-3; D might be TRBD1 (5 bases). Germline CDR1 LGHNT, CDR2 FRNRAP. Trimming stripped 4 bases from V and 4 bases from J, with 17 bases between. CDR3 length: 16 residues. CDR3 nucleotide sequence: TGTGCTAGTGGTTCTTGGGCGGACATGAAAGGAAACACCATATATTTT. Protein product: CASGSWADMKGNTIYF.

This clone was detected a few times. The CDR3 reads CATSRGLDSYEQYF. The CDR3 nucleotides read TGTGCCACCAGCAGAGGTCTAGACAGTTACGAGCAGTACTTC. The chain joins TRBV15 to TRBJ2-7, with D possibly TRBD1 on 5 matching bases. CDR3 size: 14 residues. CDR1 and CDR2 from the germline V gene are LNHNV and YYDKDF (reference sequence). Trimming removed 1 base from V and 4 bases from J, with 11 bases in between. Based on the CDR3 plus reference TRBV15 and TRBJ2-7, the full variable domain is DAMVIQNPRYQVTQFGKPVTLSCSQTLNHNVMYWYQQKSSQAPKLLFHYYDKDFNNEADTPDNFQSRRPNTSFCFLDIRSPGLGDTAMYLCATSRGLDSYEQYFGPGTRLTVT.

This chain links TRBV30 with TRBJ2-7; 8 nucleotides align to TRBD2. Germline V lookup: CDR1 GTSNPN, CDR2 SVGIG (reference sequence). The CDR3 contains 14 residues. The V and J ends lost 2 bases and 2 bases, in that order; junction bases with no gene match: 5. The CDR3 DNA follows: TGTGCCTGGAGTCGGACTAGCCCGCCCTACGAGCAGTACTTC. This encodes CAWSRTSPPYEQYF.

This sequence joins TRBV27 and TRBJ2-3; no reliable D call. Trimming left V 3 bases short and J 6 bases short, with 7 bases between. Germline V gene lookup returns CDR1 MNHEY and CDR2 SMNVEV (reference sequence). This CDR3 is built from 12 residues. CDR3 nucleotide sequence: TGTGCCAGCAGTTTTTCGTCCGATACGCAGTATTTT. This encodes CASSFSSDTQYF.

The rearrangement links TRBV27 to TRBJ1-5; a possible D gene is TRBD1 (5 bases). V was pared by 5 bases and J by 7 bases, with 12 bases between. This CDR3 contains 13 residues. CDR1 and CDR2 from the germline V gene are MNHEY and SMNVEV (reference sequence). CDR3 DNA: TGTGCCAGCAGTCTAGGGAGGGACCAGCCCCAGCATTTT. As protein: CASSLGRDQPQHF.

The rearrangement links TRBV30 to TRBJ1-5; 7 bases align to TRBD1. Germline-derived CDR1 and CDR2 are GTSNPN and SVGIG (reference sequence). This CDR3 has 14 residues. V gave up 1 base and J gave up 2 bases; unmatched junction bases: 2. The chain's CDR3 is CAWSEGQGNQPQHF. The CDR3 DNA reads TGTGCCTGGAGTGAAGGACAGGGCAATCAGCCCCAGCATTTT.

This clone was seen more than once but under ten times. This chain links TRBV2 with TRBJ2-5; D remains ambiguous. The V gene lost 1 base and the J gene lost 2 bases, with 5 bases spanning the gap. The V gene's germline CDR1 is SNHLY and CDR2 FYNNEI. CDR3 size: 13 residues. CDR3 residues: CASSEGMQETQYF. The CDR3 DNA reads as TGTGCCAGCAGTGAAGGCATGCAAGAGACCCAGTACTTC.

The gene calls are TRBV13 and TRBJ2-1, with TRBD2 identical over 8 bases. J was trimmed by 6 bases and V by 5 bases; bases with no gene match: 9. The CDR3 runs to 15 residues. CDR1 and CDR2 from the germline V gene are PRHDT and FYEKMQ (reference sequence). The CDR3 DNA sequence: TGTGCCAGCAGCCTTCGCGGGGGGCGAGTCAATGAGCAGTTCTTC. Translation gives CASSLRGGRVNEQFF. Full variable domain (remainder filled in from reference TRBV13 and TRBJ2-1): AAGVIQSPRHLIKEKRETATLKCYPIPRHDTVYWYQQGPGQDPQFLISFYEKMQSDKGSIPDRFSAQQFSDYHSELNMSSLELGDSALYFCASSLRGGRVNEQFFGPGTRLTVL.

This rearrangement joins TRBV11-2 to TRBJ2-5, with 16 bases identical to TRBD2. There are 16 residues in the CDR3. V dropped 5 bases and J dropped 5; count of bases not matched to a gene: 5. From germline, CDR1 is SGHAT and CDR2 FQNNGV. The CDR3 loop is CASSPGTSGRDETQYF. The DNA of the CDR3 is TGTGCCAGCAGCCCGGGGACTAGCGGGAGGGATGAGACCCAGTACTTC.

This clone was seen only once. The chain is built from TRBV5-1 and TRBJ2-7, with 8 bases fitting TRBD1. The CDR3 covers 15 residues. The germline V gene encodes CDR1 SGHRS and CDR2 YFSETQ. V shed 4 bases and J 3 bases; nucleotides not matched to a gene: 9. CDR3 bases: TGCGCCAGCAGCCCTCCTACGGACAGGGACTACGAGCAGTACTTC. It codes for CASSPPTDRDYEQYF.

The V gene is TRBV28, the J gene TRBJ1-3, with a possible D match to TRBD1 (5 bases). The germline V gene encodes CDR1 MDHEN and CDR2 SYDVKM. The CDR3 has 15 residues. Trimming pared 6 bases from V and 3 bases from J, leaving 15 bases between. The CDR3, as DNA: TGTGCCAGCAGAGCCGCTCAGGGCGGTGGAAACACCATATATTTT. Amino acids: CASRAAQGGGNTIYF.

This clone showed up many times. The chain employs TRBV7-6 and TRBJ2-7, with a weak D call TRBD2 (6 bases). The germline V and J ends were trimmed by 6 bases and 1 base, with 13 bases remaining between them. The CDR3 consists of 14 residues. Germline assignment: CDR1 SGHVS and CDR2 FNYEAQ. The CDR3 reads CASSLGRGSYEQYF. CDR3 DNA: TGTGCCAGCAGTTTGGGCCGGGGGTCCTACGAGCAGTACTTC.

This clone appeared a few times. The chain is built from TRBV6-5 and TRBJ1-2; the D is unclear. Germline values: CDR1 MNHEY, CDR2 SVGAGI. This CDR3 spans 13 amino acids. The V end lost 5 bases, the J end lost 8 bases, and 15 bases lay between the germline ends. Here the CDR3 DNA reads TGTGCCAGCAGTCCCGACTCAGACGGAGGCTACACCTTC. It encodes CASSPDSDGGYTF.

Only a few counts were recorded for this clone. The rearrangement links TRBV6-5 to TRBJ2-7; D is possibly TRBD2 (5 bases). This CDR3 region has 16 residues. V was clipped by 0 bases and J by 5 bases, with 17 bases between them. Germline V gene data show CDR1 as MNHEY and CDR2 as SVGAGI. The DNA of the CDR3 is TGTGCCAGCAGTTACTCGAGGGCAGCCTGGAAAAACGAGCAGTACTTC. This encodes CASSYSRAAWKNEQYF.

The chain joins TRBV19 to TRBJ2-3, with D tentatively TRBD1 (7 bases). The ends were cut back, 5 bases at V and 1 base at J, with 13 bases in the middle. The V gene's germline CDR1 is LNHDA and CDR2 SQIVND (reference sequence). There are 15 residues in the CDR3. The CDR3 DNA follows: TGTGCCAGTAGTGGCGGCAGGGGGGGCACAGATACGCAGTATTTT. Protein sequence: CASSGGRGGTDTQYF.

This chain uses TRBV5-1 with TRBJ2-5; no firm D call. This CDR3 is 11 amino acids long. V lost 4 bases, J lost 2 bases, and 3 bases lay in between. Per germline, CDR1 SGHRS and CDR2 YFSETQ. The CDR3 is CASSTQETQYF. The CDR3 DNA reads TGCGCCAGCAGCACACAAGAGACCCAGTACTTC. The full variable domain, completed using reference TRBV5-1 and TRBJ2-5, is KAGVTQTPRYLIKTRGQQVTLSCSPISGHRSVSWYQQTPGQGLQFLFEYFSETQRNKGNFPGRFSGRQFSNSRSEMNVSTLELGDSALYLCASSTQETQYFGPGTRLLVL.

DNA for the CDR3: TGTGCCAGCAGTGGGAGTTGGGGGACTTCGGAGACCCAGTACTTC. It specifies CASSGSWGTSETQYF. The chain carries TRBV6-1 and TRBJ2-5; possibly TRBD2 for D (6 bases). This CDR3 comprises 15 residues. The germline V gene has CDR1 MNHNS and CDR2 SASEGT. V was cut by 4 bases and J by 5 bases, with 17 bases left in between.

This rearrangement joins TRBV9 to TRBJ2-3, with 12 bases lining up with TRBD2. Trimming removed 3 bases from V and 2 bases from J; junction bases left unmatched: 7. The length of the CDR3 is 17 residues. CDR1 is SGDLS and CDR2 is YYNGEE in the germline V gene. The CDR3 DNA reads as TGTGCCAGCAGCGCCGTAGGACTAGCGGGACCCACAGATACGCAGTATTTT. Translation gives CASSAVGLAGPTDTQYF.

This chain connects TRBV7-6 to TRBJ2-2; 12 bases line up with TRBD1. There are 18 residues in the CDR3. The ends lost 1 base at V and 3 bases at J; junction bases unmatched: 6. Per the germline V gene, CDR1 is SGHVS and CDR2 is FNYEAQ. CDR3 DNA: TGTGCCAGCAGCTTAGTTGGGACAGGGGGCTCTTACACCGGGGAGCTGTTTTTT. It is translated as CASSLVGTGGSYTGELFF.

The V call is TRBV5-1, the J call TRBJ1-4; 8 bases are shared with TRBD1. The CDR3 is 15 residues long. V lost 0 bases to trimming and J lost 7 bases; unmatched junction nucleotides: 5. Looked up from germline, CDR1 is SGHRS and CDR2 is YFSETQ. The CDR3 nucleotides are TGCGCCAGCAGCTTGGACCAGGGGGCTGGTGAAAAACTGTTTTTT. This codes for CASSLDQGAGEKLFF.

This clone was seen once. This chain connects TRBV19 to TRBJ2-7; TRBD2 aligns across 15 bases. V lost 5 bases, J lost 4 bases, and 9 bases stayed unmatched. Germline V gene lookup returns CDR1 LNHDA and CDR2 SQIVND (reference sequence). This CDR3 has 17 amino acids. CDR3 sequence: CASSWGLAGGSSYEQYF. CDR3 bases: TGTGCCAGTAGTTGGGGACTAGCGGGAGGATCGAGTTACGAGCAGTACTTC.

This chain joins TRBV6-1 and TRBJ2-5, with TRBD2 matching 8 bases. The CDR3 runs 16 residues. Trimming took 1 base from V and 1 from J; bases not matched to a gene: 5. Germline V gene lookup returns CDR1 MNHNS and CDR2 SASEGT. The CDR3 sequence: CASSEGTSGGQETQYF. Written as DNA, the CDR3 is TGTGCCAGCAGTGAAGGCACTAGCGGAGGCCAAGAGACCCAGTACTTC.

This chain joins TRBV6-5 and TRBJ1-5; tentatively, D is TRBD1 (5 bases). This CDR3 has 15 residues. CDR1 is MNHEY, CDR2 SVGAGI, per germline. V lost 6 bases, J lost 9 bases, and 21 bases lay in between. CDR3 in amino acids: CASSRGRLSDSPQHF. In nucleotides, the CDR3 is TGTGCCAGCAGCCGGGGACGTCTGTCGGATTCGCCCCAGCATTTT.

This clone has a single count. V is TRBV5-1 and J is TRBJ2-1, with 11 bases lining up with TRBD2. CDR1 and CDR2 from the germline V gene are SGHRS and YFSETQ. This CDR3 comprises 15 residues. V trimming: 4 bases; J trimming: 4 bases; junction bases outside the gene matches: 4. The CDR3 region has the DNA TGCGCCAGCAGCCCGGGACTAGCGGAGTACAATGAGCAGTTCTTC. Encoded protein: CASSPGLAEYNEQFF.

V gene TRBV7-2 combines with J gene TRBJ2-1; no definite D call. This CDR3 region has 13 residues. The ends were cut back, 1 base at V and 6 bases at J, with 7 bases in the middle. Germline CDR1 is SGHTA and CDR2 is FQGNSA. The CDR3 bases are TGTGCCAGCAGCTTAGTCGGTACCAATGAGCAGTTCTTC. Its translation: CASSLVGTNEQFF.